This TCR beta chain was observed in a study of blood T cell repertoires in COVID-19. Study at large: Specimens from acute and convalescent COVID-19 originated in the United States, Italy and Spain. The analysed material was cDNA or gDNA that came from T cells, B-cell-depleted T cells, or PBMCs.

Original processing methods: Amplifying reference gene primers gave estimates of nucleated cell counts. Generated by immunoSEQ multiplex PCR, the TCRdb table keeps only in-frame clones and is missing some. The DNA gave D and trimming, while V, J and clone size come from that table. The sample consists of some 46,000 clones, 87% of them appearing once. V shed 3 bases and J 4 bases; nucleotides not matched to a gene: 2. The CDR3 totals 13 residues. The germline gives CDR1 MNHEY, CDR2 SMNVEV (reference sequence). Material: peripheral blood. The rearrangement joins TRBV27 to TRBJ2-5, with TRBD1 matching over 7 bases. This receptor was taken from a human donor in a cohort sampled during active COVID-19. In DNA form, the CDR3 reads TGTGCCAGCAGTTTTAACAGGGGAGAGACCCAGTACTTC. It specifies CASSFNRGETQYF.